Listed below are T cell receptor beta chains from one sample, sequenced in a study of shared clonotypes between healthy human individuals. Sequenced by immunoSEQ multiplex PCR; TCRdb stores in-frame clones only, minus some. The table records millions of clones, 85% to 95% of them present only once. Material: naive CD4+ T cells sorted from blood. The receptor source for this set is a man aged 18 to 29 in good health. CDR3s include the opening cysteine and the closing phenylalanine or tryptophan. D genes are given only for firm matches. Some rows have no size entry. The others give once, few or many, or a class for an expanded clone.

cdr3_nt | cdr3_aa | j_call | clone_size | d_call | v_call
TGTGCCAGCAGCCATAGCGGGAGGAACTACGAGCAGTACTTC | CASSHSGRNYEQYF | TRBJ2-7 | NA | TRBD2 | TRBV11-2
TGTGCCAGCAGCCATCCTGGCAATGAGCAGTTCTTC | CASSHPGNEQFF | TRBJ2-1 | NA | NA | TRBV7-6
TGTGCTAGCAGCCGGGGCGTAGATGCCTACAATGAGCAGTTCTTC | CASSRGVDAYNEQFF | TRBJ2-1 | NA | NA | TRBV7-7
TGTGCCAGCAGTTTGTTTAGCGGGAGGGACACCGGGGAGCTGTTTTTT | CASSLFSGRDTGELFF | TRBJ2-2 | NA | TRBD2 | TRBV27
TGTGCCAGCAGTCCTACGGGACAGGGGGCTCGGGAGACCCAGTACTTC | CASSPTGQGARETQYF | TRBJ2-5 | NA | TRBD1 | TRBV6-6
TGTGCCTGGAGTGAGGGACACAGGGAAAAACTGTTTTTT | CAWSEGHREKLFF | TRBJ1-4 | NA | NA | TRBV30
TGTGCCTGGAGTCGACTAGCGGGCGTCACCGGGGAGCTGTTTTTT | CAWSRLAGVTGELFF | TRBJ2-2 | NA | TRBD2 | TRBV30
TGTGCCAGCAGCGGAAACACAGATACGCAGTATTTT | CASSGNTDTQYF | TRBJ2-3 | once | NA | TRBV11-3
TGTGCCAGCAGTTTTGTAGAGCTGGGAAGGAGGACCCAGTACTTC | CASSFVELGRRTQYF | TRBJ2-5 | NA | NA | TRBV28
TGCGCCAGCAGCTTGGCCCAGATCAACCCTGGGGCCAACGTCCTGACTTTC | CASSLAQINPGANVLTF | TRBJ2-6 | few | NA | TRBV5-1
TGTGCCAGCAGCGGAACAGGGTACGTCCAAGAGACCCAGTACTTC | CASSGTGYVQETQYF | TRBJ2-5 | once | NA | TRBV7-9
TGTGCCAGTGCCCGGGACCACCAAGAGACCCAGTACTTC | CASARDHQETQYF | TRBJ2-5 | NA | NA | TRBV2
TGTGCCATCAACTCAGGACCATTAAGCACAGATACGCAGTATTTT | CAINSGPLSTDTQYF | TRBJ2-3 | NA | NA | TRBV10-3
TGCGCCAGCAGCCCGGGGGCTAGCGCAACCACAGATACGCAGTATTTT | CASSPGASATTDTQYF | TRBJ2-3 | NA | NA | TRBV5-1
TGTGCCAGCAGTACCGGGACAGTTGGATCGGCTGAAGCTTTCTTT | CASSTGTVGSAEAFF | TRBJ1-1 | NA | TRBD1 | TRBV2
TGTGCCAGCACCAACAGGGTATTGAACACTGAAGCTTTCTTT | CASTNRVLNTEAFF | TRBJ1-1 | NA | NA | TRBV6-5
TGTGCCAGCAGCAGTTCTTCTCTAGCCAAAAACATTCAGTACTTC | CASSSSSLAKNIQYF | TRBJ2-4 | NA | NA | TRBV6-5
TGTGCCAGCAGCCCTCCGGGGTTCAATCAAGAGACCCAGTACTTC | CASSPPGFNQETQYF | TRBJ2-5 | few | NA | TRBV6-5
TGTGCCAGCAGCTTAGAACAGGGGTCCTACGAGCAGTACTTC | CASSLEQGSYEQYF | TRBJ2-7 | NA | TRBD1 | TRBV7-8
TGTGCCAGCAGCAAACAGGAGTACACCGGGGAGCTGTTTTTT | CASSKQEYTGELFF | TRBJ2-2 | once | NA | TRBV7-9
TGTGCCAGCAGCGTGGGACAGGGCAGTTCACCCCTCCACTTT | CASSVGQGSSPLHF | TRBJ1-6 | NA | TRBD1 | TRBV9
TGTGCCAGCAGTTTAAGTCCCTCGAACACCGGGGAGCTGTTTTTT | CASSLSPSNTGELFF | TRBJ2-2 | NA | NA | TRBV27
TGTGCCATCAGTGAGAGCTACACAGATACGCAGTATTTT | CAISESYTDTQYF | TRBJ2-3 | NA | NA | TRBV10-3
TGTGCCTGGAGGGGGGAGGGACAGGTGAATTCACCCCTCCACTTT | CAWRGEGQVNSPLHF | TRBJ1-6 | NA | TRBD1 | TRBV30
TGTGCCAGCAGTACCGGGTCAGGGAGCTCCTACGAGCAGTACTTC | CASSTGSGSSYEQYF | TRBJ2-7 | NA | NA | TRBV5-4
TGCGCCAGCAGCCAAGCAGGGGGCAGAAATTCACCCCTCCACTTT | CASSQAGGRNSPLHF | TRBJ1-6 | NA | TRBD1 | TRBV4-1
TGCAGTGTTCGGGGCTCCTACGAGCAGTACTTC | CSVRGSYEQYF | TRBJ2-7 | NA | NA | TRBV20-1
TGTGCCTGGAGCCAATTAGAGGCCATGCAGTATTTT | CAWSQLEAMQYF | TRBJ2-3 | NA | NA | TRBV30
TGTGCCAGCAGTTACTGGGGGACAGGGGGCATTAATGGCTACACCTTC | CASSYWGTGGINGYTF | TRBJ1-2 | NA | TRBD1 | TRBV6-5
TGTGCCAGCAGCTTGGGGCAGGTCCCCTACGAGCAGTACTTC | CASSLGQVPYEQYF | TRBJ2-7 | NA | NA | TRBV5-4
TGTGCCAGCTCCGCACAGGGGGCCTACGAGCAGTACTTC | CASSAQGAYEQYF | TRBJ2-7 | NA | TRBD1 | TRBV18
TGTGCCAGCAGCCGTAGAGTTAAAGGGACTAGCGGACCATGGGATGAGCAGTTCTTC | CASSRRVKGTSGPWDEQFF | TRBJ2-1 | NA | TRBD2 | TRBV7-8
TGTGCCACCAGCAGAGGTAGAAATAGCAATCAGCCCCAGCATTTT | CATSRGRNSNQPQHF | TRBJ1-5 | NA | NA | TRBV15
TGTGCCAGCAGCTTAGATTGGCAAGCCAGGGGACCTTTCTACGAGCAGTACTTC | CASSLDWQARGPFYEQYF | TRBJ2-7 | NA | NA | TRBV11-2
TGTGCCAGCAGTGAAGCGCACTGGGGTAACTATGGCTACACCTTC | CASSEAHWGNYGYTF | TRBJ1-2 | once | NA | TRBV6-1
TGTGCCAGCAGCTTAGCCGGGTCAGATACGCAGTATTTT | CASSLAGSDTQYF | TRBJ2-3 | NA | NA | TRBV11-3
TGTGCCAGCATCCTTGGCGGGGGTGATAATGAGCAGTTCTTC | CASILGGGDNEQFF | TRBJ2-1 | NA | TRBD2 | TRBV28
TGTGCCAGCAGCACCCAAGCGGGCCTCACAGATACGCAGTATTTT | CASSTQAGLTDTQYF | TRBJ2-3 | NA | NA | TRBV11-2
TGTGCCAGCAGTACCCAGACTGGGGGTGAAAAACTGTTTTTT | CASSTQTGGEKLFF | TRBJ1-4 | NA | NA | TRBV6-1
TGTGCCAGCAGTTTAAGAGTTCGTTCAGGCGAGCCCCTAGTCTACACCTTC | CASSLRVRSGEPLVYTF | TRBJ1-2 | NA | NA | TRBV27
TGTGCCATCAGCGGACAGGGTAGGGCCGGCTACACCTTC | CAISGQGRAGYTF | TRBJ1-2 | NA | TRBD1 | TRBV10-3
TGTGCCAGCAGGGAACAGGGGGCAACTAATGAAAAACTGTTTTTT | CASREQGATNEKLFF | TRBJ1-4 | NA | TRBD1 | TRBV2
TGTGCCAGCAGCTTGGCCGGGACAGGGGTTCAGGAGACCCAGTACTTC | CASSLAGTGVQETQYF | TRBJ2-5 | NA | TRBD1 | TRBV5-6
TGTGCCAGCAGCGAAAGCTCCTATAATTCACCCCTCCACTTT | CASSESSYNSPLHF | TRBJ1-6 | once | NA | TRBV27
TGTGCCTGGAGTCCAGATTGGGGCAGTTCCTATGGCTACACCTTC | CAWSPDWGSSYGYTF | TRBJ1-2 | NA | NA | TRBV30
TGTGCCAGCAGTTTGGGACTAGCGGGAGTGAGCAATGAGCAGTTCTTC | CASSLGLAGVSNEQFF | TRBJ2-1 | NA | TRBD2 | TRBV6-5
TGCAGCGTTGAAAGGGGGACAGGAGGAAACACCATATATTTT | CSVERGTGGNTIYF | TRBJ1-3 | NA | TRBD1 | TRBV29-1
TGCGCCAGTCAACCGGGACAGGGTATCGCAGATACGCAGTATTTT | CASQPGQGIADTQYF | TRBJ2-3 | NA | TRBD1 | TRBV5-1
TGTGCCAGCATTGAAACTCTTGCCCCTTCACCCCTCCACTTT | CASIETLAPSPLHF | TRBJ1-6 | NA | NA | TRBV6-1
TGCGCCAGCAGCTTGGCCGGGGGAACGGAGACCCAGTACTTC | CASSLAGGTETQYF | TRBJ2-5 | NA | NA | TRBV5-1
TGTGCCAGCAGCTTCCGACAGGGGGCGAAAGGAGAGACCCAGTACTTC | CASSFRQGAKGETQYF | TRBJ2-5 | once | TRBD1 | TRBV5-6
TGTGCCAGCAGTTTACAGCGAGGAAATGGCTACACCTTC | CASSLQRGNGYTF | TRBJ1-2 | NA | NA | TRBV28
TGTGCCAGCAGCCTCGGGGGGTCTCACAATGAGCAGTTCTTC | CASSLGGSHNEQFF | TRBJ2-1 | NA | TRBD2 | TRBV13
TGTGCCAGCAGCTTAGGGGCAGGGGGCGTTTCGACTCAGCCCCAGCATTTT | CASSLGAGGVSTQPQHF | TRBJ1-5 | NA | TRBD1 | TRBV7-6
TGTGCCATCGGGAGACAGGGGGAAAACACCATATATTTT | CAIGRQGENTIYF | TRBJ1-3 | NA | TRBD1 | TRBV10-3